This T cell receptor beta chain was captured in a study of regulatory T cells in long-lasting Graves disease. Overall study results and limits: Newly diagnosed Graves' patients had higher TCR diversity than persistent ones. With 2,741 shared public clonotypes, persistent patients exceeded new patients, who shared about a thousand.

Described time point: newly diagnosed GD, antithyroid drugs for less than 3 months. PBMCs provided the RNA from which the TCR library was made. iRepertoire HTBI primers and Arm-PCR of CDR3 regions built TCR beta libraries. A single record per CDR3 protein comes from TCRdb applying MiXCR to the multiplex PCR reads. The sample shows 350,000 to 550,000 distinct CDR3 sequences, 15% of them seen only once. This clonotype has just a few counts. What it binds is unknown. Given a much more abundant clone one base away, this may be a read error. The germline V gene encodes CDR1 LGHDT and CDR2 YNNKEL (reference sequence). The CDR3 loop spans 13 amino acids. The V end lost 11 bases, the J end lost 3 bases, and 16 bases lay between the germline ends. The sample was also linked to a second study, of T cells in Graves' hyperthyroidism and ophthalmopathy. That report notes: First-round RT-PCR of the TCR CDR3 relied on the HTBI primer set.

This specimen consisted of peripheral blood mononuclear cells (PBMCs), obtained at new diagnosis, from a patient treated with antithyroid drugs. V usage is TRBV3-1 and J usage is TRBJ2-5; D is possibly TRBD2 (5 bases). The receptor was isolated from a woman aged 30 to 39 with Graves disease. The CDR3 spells CASHRWGEETQYF. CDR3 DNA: TGTGCCTCTCATCGGTGGGGAGAAGAGACCCAGTACTTC.